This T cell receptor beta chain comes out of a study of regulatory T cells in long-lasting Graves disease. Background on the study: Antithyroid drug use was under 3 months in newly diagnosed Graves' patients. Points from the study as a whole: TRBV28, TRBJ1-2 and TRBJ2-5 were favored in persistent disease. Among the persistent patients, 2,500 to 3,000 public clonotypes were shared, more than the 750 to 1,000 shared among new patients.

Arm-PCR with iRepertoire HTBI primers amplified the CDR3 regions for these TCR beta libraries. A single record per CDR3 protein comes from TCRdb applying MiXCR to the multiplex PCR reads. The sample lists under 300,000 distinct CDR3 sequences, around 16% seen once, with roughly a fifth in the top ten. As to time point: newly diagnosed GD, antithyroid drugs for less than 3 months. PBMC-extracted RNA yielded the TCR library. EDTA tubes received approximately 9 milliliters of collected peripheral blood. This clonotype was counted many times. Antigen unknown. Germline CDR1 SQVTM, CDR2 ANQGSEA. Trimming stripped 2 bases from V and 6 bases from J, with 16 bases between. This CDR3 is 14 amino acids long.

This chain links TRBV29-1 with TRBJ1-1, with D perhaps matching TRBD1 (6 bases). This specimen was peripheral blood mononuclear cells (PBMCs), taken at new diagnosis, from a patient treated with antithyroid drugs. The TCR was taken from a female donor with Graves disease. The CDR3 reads CSVERLQQGAEAFF. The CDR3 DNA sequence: TGCAGCGTTGAACGCCTCCAACAGGGAGCTGAAGCTTTCTTT.